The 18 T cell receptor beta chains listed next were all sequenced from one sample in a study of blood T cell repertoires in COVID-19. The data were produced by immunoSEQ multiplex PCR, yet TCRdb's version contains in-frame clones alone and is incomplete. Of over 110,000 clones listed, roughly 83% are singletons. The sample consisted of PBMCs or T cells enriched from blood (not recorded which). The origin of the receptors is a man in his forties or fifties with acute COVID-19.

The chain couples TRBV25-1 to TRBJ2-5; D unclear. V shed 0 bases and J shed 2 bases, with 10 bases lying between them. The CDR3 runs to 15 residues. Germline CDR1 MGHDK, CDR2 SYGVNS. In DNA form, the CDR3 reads TGTGCCAGCAGTGAATATGAGGCACGTCAAGAGACCCAGTACTTC. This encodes CASSEYEARQETQYF.

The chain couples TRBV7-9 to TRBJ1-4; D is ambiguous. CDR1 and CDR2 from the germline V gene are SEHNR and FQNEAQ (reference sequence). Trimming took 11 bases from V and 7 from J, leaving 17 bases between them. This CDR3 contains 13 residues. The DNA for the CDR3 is TGTGCCTTTAGGGAGGGTCGGTCTGAAAAACTGTTTTTT. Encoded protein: CAFREGRSEKLFF.

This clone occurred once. The CDR3 bases are TGTGCCAGCAGACAGGGTTCTCTAATGAACACTGAAGCTTTCTTT. This translates into CASRQGSLMNTEAFF. The genes are TRBV28 and TRBJ1-1, with D maybe TRBD1 (6 bases). The CDR3 spans 15 residues. The ends were cut back, 6 bases at V and 0 bases at J, with 14 bases in the middle. CDR1 and CDR2 (germline): MDHEN, SYDVKM.

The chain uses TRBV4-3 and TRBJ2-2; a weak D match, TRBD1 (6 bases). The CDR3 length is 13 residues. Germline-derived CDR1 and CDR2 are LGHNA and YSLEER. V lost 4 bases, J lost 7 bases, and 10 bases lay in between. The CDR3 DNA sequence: TGCGCCAGCAGCCCGACAGGTCGCGGGGAGCTGTTTTTT. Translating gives CASSPTGRGELFF.

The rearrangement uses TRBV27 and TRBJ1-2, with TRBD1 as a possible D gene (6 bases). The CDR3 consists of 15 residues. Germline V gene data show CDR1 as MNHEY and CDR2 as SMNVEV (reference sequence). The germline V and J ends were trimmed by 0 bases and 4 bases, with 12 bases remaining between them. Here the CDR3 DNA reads TGTGCCAGCAGTTTATCGGGGGCAGCCTTCTATGGCTACACCTTC. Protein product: CASSLSGAAFYGYTF.

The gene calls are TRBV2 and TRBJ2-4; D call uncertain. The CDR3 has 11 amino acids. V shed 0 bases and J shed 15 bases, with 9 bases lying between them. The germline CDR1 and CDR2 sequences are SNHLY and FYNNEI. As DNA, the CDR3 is TGTGCCAGCAGTGAAGCCCGGGTTCGGTACTTC. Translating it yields CASSEARVRYF.

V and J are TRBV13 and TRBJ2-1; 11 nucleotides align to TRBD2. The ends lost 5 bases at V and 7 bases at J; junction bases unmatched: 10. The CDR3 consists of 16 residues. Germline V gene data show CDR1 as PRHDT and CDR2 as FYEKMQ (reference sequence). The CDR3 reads CASSPGLAGRMNEQFF. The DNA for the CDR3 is TGTGCCAGCAGCCCCGGACTAGCGGGCAGAATGAATGAGCAGTTCTTC.

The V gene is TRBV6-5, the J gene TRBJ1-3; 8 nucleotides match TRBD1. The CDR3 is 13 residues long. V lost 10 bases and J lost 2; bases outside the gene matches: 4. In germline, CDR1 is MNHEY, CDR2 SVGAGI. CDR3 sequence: CATATGAGNTIYF. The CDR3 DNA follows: TGTGCCACCGCGACAGGGGCTGGAAACACCATATATTTT.

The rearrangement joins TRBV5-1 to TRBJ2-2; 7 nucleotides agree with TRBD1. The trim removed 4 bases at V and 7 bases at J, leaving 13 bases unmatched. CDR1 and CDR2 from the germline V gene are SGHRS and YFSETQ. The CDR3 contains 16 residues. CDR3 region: CASSPAPTGQGGELFF. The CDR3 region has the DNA TGCGCCAGCAGCCCCGCCCCGACAGGGCAGGGCGGGGAGCTGTTTTTT.

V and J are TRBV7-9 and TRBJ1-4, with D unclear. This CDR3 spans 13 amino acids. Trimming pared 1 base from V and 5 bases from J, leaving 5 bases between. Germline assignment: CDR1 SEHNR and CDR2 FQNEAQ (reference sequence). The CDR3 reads CASSLVENEKLFF. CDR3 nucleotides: TGTGCCAGCAGCTTAGTAGAAAATGAAAAACTGTTTTTT.

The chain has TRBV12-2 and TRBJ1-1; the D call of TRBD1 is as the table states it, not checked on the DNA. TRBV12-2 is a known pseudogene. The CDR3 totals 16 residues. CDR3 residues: CASGHRRQGVNTEAFF. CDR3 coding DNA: TGTGCAAGTGGTCACAGGAGACAGGGGGTGAACACTGAAGCTTTCTTT.

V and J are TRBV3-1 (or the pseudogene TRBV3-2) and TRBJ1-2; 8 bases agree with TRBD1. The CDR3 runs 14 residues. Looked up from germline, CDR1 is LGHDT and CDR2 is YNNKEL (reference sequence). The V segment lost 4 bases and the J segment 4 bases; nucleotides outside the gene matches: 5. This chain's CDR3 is CASSPTGALYGYTF. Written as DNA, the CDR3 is TGTGCCAGCAGCCCGACAGGGGCCCTCTATGGCTACACCTTC.

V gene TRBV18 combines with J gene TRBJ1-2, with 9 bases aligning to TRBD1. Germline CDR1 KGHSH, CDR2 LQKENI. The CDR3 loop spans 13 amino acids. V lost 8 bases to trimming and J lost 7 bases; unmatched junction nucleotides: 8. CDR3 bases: TGTGCCAGCCAAGGGACAGGGAACCCTGGCTACACCTTC. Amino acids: CASQGTGNPGYTF.

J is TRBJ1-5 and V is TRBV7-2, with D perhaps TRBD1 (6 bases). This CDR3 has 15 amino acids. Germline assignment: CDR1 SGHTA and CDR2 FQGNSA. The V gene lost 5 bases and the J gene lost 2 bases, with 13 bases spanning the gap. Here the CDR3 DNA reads TGTGCCAGCAGCCCCGGGACAACGGGCAATCAGCCCCAGCATTTT. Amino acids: CASSPGTTGNQPQHF.

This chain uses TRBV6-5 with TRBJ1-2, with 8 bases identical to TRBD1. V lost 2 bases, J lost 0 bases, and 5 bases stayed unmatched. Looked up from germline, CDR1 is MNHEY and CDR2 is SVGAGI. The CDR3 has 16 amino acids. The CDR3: CASSYGGTGANYGYTF. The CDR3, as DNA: TGTGCCAGCAGTTACGGGGGGACAGGAGCTAACTATGGCTACACCTTC.

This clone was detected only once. The CDR3 sequence is CASSFGGTEAFF. The DNA for the CDR3 is TGTGCCAGCAGTTTTGGGGGGACTGAAGCTTTCTTT. The V gene is TRBV28, the J gene TRBJ1-1; a possible D gene is TRBD1 (5 bases). V lost 3 bases and J lost 5, with 7 bases in between. CDR1 MDHEN and CDR2 SYDVKM come from the germline V gene. The CDR3 spans 12 residues.

The CDR3 loop is CASTRTSVTLGNEQFF. CDR3 nucleotides: TGTGCCAGCACGAGGACTAGCGTCACGCTGGGGAATGAGCAGTTCTTC. The chain combines TRBV9 with TRBJ2-1, with 9 bases that match TRBD2. This CDR3 is built from 16 residues. V was pared by 6 bases and J by 7 bases, with 14 bases of the junction left unmatched. Germline assignment: CDR1 SGDLS and CDR2 YYNGEE. The entire variable domain, with the rest obtained from reference TRBV9 and TRBJ2-1, is as follows: DSGVTQTPKHLITATGQRVTLRCSPRSGDLSVYWYQQSLDQGLQFLIQYYNGEERAKGNILERFSAQQFPDLHSELNLSSLELGDSALYFCASTRTSVTLGNEQFFGPGTRLTVL.

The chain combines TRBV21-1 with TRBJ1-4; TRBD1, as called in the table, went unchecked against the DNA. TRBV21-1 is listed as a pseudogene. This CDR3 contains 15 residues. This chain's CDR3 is CASIFPDRRDEKLFF. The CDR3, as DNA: TGTGCCAGCATATTCCCGGACAGGCGGGACGAAAAACTGTTTTTT.